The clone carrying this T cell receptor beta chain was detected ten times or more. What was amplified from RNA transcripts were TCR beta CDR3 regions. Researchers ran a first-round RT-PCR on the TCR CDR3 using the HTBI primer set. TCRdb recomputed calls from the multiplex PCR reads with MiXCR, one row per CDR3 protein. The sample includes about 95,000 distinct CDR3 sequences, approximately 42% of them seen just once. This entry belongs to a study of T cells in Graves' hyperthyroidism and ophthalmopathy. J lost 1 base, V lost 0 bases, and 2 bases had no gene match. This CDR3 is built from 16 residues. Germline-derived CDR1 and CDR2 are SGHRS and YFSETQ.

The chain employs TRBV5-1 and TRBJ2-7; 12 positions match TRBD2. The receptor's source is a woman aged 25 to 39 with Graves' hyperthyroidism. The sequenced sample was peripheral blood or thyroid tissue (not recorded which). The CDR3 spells CASSLDGLAGSYEQYF. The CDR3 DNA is TGCGCCAGCAGCTTGGACGGACTAGCGGGGTCCTACGAGCAGTACTTC.